This is a list of T cell receptor beta chains from one sample in a study of CD8+ T cells in alopecia areata. Generated by immunoSEQ multiplex PCR, the TCRdb table keeps only in-frame clones and is missing some. Altogether about 200,000 clones are present, just over 55% being singletons, with the ten largest covering roughly 5%. The sample was CD8+ T cells sorted from blood. All receptors come from a human donor in good health. The CDR3 runs from the conserved cysteine through the conserved F or W. The D gene is left open where the match is weak. Clone size is given for some rows only: seen once, a few or many times, or a class if the clone is expanded.

TGTGCCATCAGCCCGGGACAGGGGGATCAGCCCCAGCATTTT,CAISPGQGDQPQHF,TRBD1,few,TRBJ1-5,TRBV10-3
TGTGCCACCAGCAGATTACCGACGGGACAGGGTATCTACGAGCAGTACTTC,CATSRLPTGQGIYEQYF,TRBD1,-,TRBJ2-7,TRBV15
TGTGCCTGGACCGGAGGAGTCCCCAACACTGAAGCTTTCTTT,CAWTGGVPNTEAFF,-,-,TRBJ1-1,TRBV30
TGCAGCGCCTGGGGGGAGGAGAATGAAAAACTGTTTTTT,CSAWGEENEKLFF,-,few,TRBJ1-4,TRBV29-1
TGTGCCAGCAGTTACTTGAGGGGGGACGAGCAGTACTTC,CASSYLRGDEQYF,-,few,TRBJ2-7,TRBV6-5
TGCAGCGTTGAAGTGGGGGTAGAGCAGTTCTTC,CSVEVGVEQFF,-,-,TRBJ2-1,TRBV29-1
TGCAGCGTTGCGCCAGGGGGAGGATACGAGCAGTACTTC,CSVAPGGGYEQYF,-,-,TRBJ2-7,TRBV29-1
TGTGCCAGCAGCTTAGGGGGCACAGGGATTTATGGCTACACCTTC,CASSLGGTGIYGYTF,-,-,TRBJ1-2,TRBV7-2
TGTGCCAGCCGGGACGGAACCAACTATGGCTACACCTTC,CASRDGTNYGYTF,-,-,TRBJ1-2,TRBV2
TGTGCCAGCGGGGACAGAGAACTCACAGATACGCAGTATTTT,CASGDRELTDTQYF,-,few,TRBJ2-3,TRBV21-1
TGTGCCAGCAGCCTTGGGCCGGGGGCAAGGGAGCAGTTCTTC,CASSLGPGAREQFF,-,few,TRBJ2-1,TRBV7-9
TGTGCCAGCAGCTTAAGGGGGGGACCGTGGGATGAGCAGTTCTTC,CASSLRGGPWDEQFF,-,-,TRBJ2-1,TRBV13
TGTGCCAGCAGCTTAAGGGGACTAGCTTACGAGCAGTACTTC,CASSLRGLAYEQYF,TRBD2,-,TRBJ2-7,TRBV13
TGTGCCTCCGGTAGCTCCTACGAGCAGTACTTC,CASGSSYEQYF,-,-,TRBJ2-7,TRBV6-5
TGTGCCAGCACCCGGGGCGGGGGGGCCTCAGAGACCCAGTACTTC,CASTRGGGASETQYF,TRBD2,-,TRBJ2-5,TRBV7-6
TGCAGCGTTGTTGAGGCGGTGGAAGCCTATGGCTACACCTTC,CSVVEAVEAYGYTF,-,-,TRBJ1-2,TRBV29-1
TGCAGCGTGAGTGGGGACAGGGGTATGCACGAGCAGTACTTC,CSVSGDRGMHEQYF,TRBD1,-,TRBJ2-7,TRBV29-1
TGCGCCAGCAGGCTAGAAGGGTTCGCTGAAGCTTTCTTT,CASRLEGFAEAFF,-,-,TRBJ1-1,TRBV5-1
TGTGCCAGCGACCTCGGGAAGTACCAAGAGACCCAGTACTTC,CASDLGKYQETQYF,-,few,TRBJ2-5,TRBV2
TGTGCCAGCAGTGAATGGGGCAGCCCCAGTGCTAACTATGGCTACACCTTC,CASSEWGSPSANYGYTF,-,-,TRBJ1-2,TRBV25-1
TGCAGCGCCATGACGGGGGTGGGAGTGCAGCAGTACTTC,CSAMTGVGVQQYF,-,-,TRBJ2-7,TRBV29-1
TGTGCCAGCAAGTACGAGGCAGGGGATAATCAGCCCCAGCATTTT,CASKYEAGDNQPQHF,-,-,TRBJ1-5,TRBV27
TGTGCGCACCTGGCGGCCGGTTCCGGGGAGCTGTTTTTT,CAHLAAGSGELFF,-,few,TRBJ2-2,TRBV7-9
TGCAGCGCCCGGGACGGCAGTAGGGAGCAGTACTTC,CSARDGSREQYF,-,few,TRBJ2-7,TRBV29-1
TGTGCCAGCAGCTTAACCCCGGACAGCAGCGATGGCTACACCTTC,CASSLTPDSSDGYTF,-,-,TRBJ1-2,TRBV11-1
TGTGCCAGCAGCTTTACTGGGGCAACAGATACGCAGTATTTT,CASSFTGATDTQYF,-,-,TRBJ2-3,TRBV11-2
TGCGCCAGCAGCTTGGTCCCGAATGAAAAACTGTTTTTT,CASSLVPNEKLFF,-,-,TRBJ1-4,TRBV5-1
TGTGCCACCAGCAGGGACGGCCCTGTCTACGAGCAGTACTTC,CATSRDGPVYEQYF,-,-,TRBJ2-7,TRBV15
TGTGCCAGCAGCGTCTCTACAGCCGCAGATACGCAGTATTTT,CASSVSTAADTQYF,-,-,TRBJ2-3,TRBV7-2
TGTGCCAGCAGCGCCGGGATTGAGGACATGTGGAGCACTGAAGCTTTCTTT,CASSAGIEDMWSTEAFF,-,-,TRBJ1-1,TRBV9
TGTGCCAGCGGGCCTAAGGAGCAGTACTTC,CASGPKEQYF,-,-,TRBJ2-7,TRBV6-6
TGCAGCGTTGAAGAGCAGGCCCTGAGCTCCTACAATGAGCAGTTCTTC,CSVEEQALSSYNEQFF,-,-,TRBJ2-1,TRBV29-1
TGTGCCAGCAGTGAAGAGATACGTAATTCACCCCTCCACTTT,CASSEEIRNSPLHF,-,-,TRBJ1-6,TRBV2